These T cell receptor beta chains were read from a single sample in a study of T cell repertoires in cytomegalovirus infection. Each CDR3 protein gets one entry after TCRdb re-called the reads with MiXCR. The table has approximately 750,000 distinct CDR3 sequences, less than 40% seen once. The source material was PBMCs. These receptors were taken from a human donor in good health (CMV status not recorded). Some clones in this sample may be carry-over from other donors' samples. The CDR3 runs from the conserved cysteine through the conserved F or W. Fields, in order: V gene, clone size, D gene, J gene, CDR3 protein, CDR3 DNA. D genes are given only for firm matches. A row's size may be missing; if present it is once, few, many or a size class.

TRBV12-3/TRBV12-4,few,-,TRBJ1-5,CASSTNRWIQGSVGNQPQHF,TGTGCCAGCAGTACCAATAGGTGGATTCAGGGATCGGTAGGCAATCAGCCCCAGCATTTT
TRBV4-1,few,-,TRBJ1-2,CASSQDSPGKYNYGYTF,TGCGCCAGCAGCCAAGATAGCCCAGGGAAGTATAACTATGGCTACACCTTC
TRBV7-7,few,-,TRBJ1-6,CASSEGRNNSPLHF,TGTGCTAGCAGCGAGGGACGGAATAATTCACCCCTCCACTTT
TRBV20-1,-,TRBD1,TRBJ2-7,CSAPGTGVYEQYF,TGCAGTGCCCCCGGGACAGGGGTTTACGAGCAGTACTTC
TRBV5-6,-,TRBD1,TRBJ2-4,CASSFGQGEYIQYF,TGTGCCAGCAGCTTCGGCCAGGGGGAGTACATTCAGTACTTC
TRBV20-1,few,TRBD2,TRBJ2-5,CSARDPLAEPQETQYF,TGCAGTGCTAGAGACCCTCTAGCGGAGCCCCAAGAGACCCAGTACTTC
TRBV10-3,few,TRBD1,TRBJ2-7,CAISEEDRGSYEQYF,TGTGCCATCAGTGAAGAAGACAGGGGCTCCTACGAGCAGTACTTC
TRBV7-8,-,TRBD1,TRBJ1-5,CASSLEGGTVYQPQHF,TGTGCCAGCAGCTTAGAGGGGGGGACAGTCTATCAGCCCCAGCATTTT
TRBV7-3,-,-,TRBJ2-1,CASSLTPIGNTEQFF,TGTGCCAGCAGCTTAACGCCCATAGGGAACACTGAGCAGTTCTTC
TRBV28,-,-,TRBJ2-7,CASSLSTTGTSSGEQYF,TGTGCCAGCAGTTTATCCACGACAGGTACATCCTCGGGCGAGCAGTACTTC
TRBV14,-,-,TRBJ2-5,CASSQVRGGIETQYF,TGTGCCAGCAGCCAAGTAAGGGGCGGGATAGAGACCCAGTACTTC
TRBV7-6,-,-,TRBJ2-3,CASSSWRAHTQYF,TGTGCCAGCAGTTCATGGCGCGCGCATACGCAGTATTTT
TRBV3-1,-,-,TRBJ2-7,CASTGRRHDEQYF,TGTGCCAGCACGGGAAGGAGACACGACGAGCAGTACTTC
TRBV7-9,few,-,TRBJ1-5,CASSLYGNSNQPQHF,TGTGCCAGCAGCTTATATGGGAATAGCAATCAGCCCCAGCATTTT
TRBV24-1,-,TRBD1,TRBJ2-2,CATSDLPGDRDTGELFF,TGTGCCACCAGTGATCTCCCCGGGGACAGGGACACCGGGGAGCTGTTTTTT
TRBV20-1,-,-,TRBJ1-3,CSASGRPSGNTIYF,TGCAGTGCCTCCGGACGGCCGTCTGGAAACACCATATATTTT
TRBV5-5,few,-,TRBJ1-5,CASSLLERDQPQHF,TGTGCCAGCAGCCTACTTGAGAGGGATCAGCCCCAGCATTTT
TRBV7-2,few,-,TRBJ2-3,CASSLLGGDFSDTQYF,TGTGCCAGCAGCTTGTTAGGGGGGGATTTTTCGGATACGCAGTATTTT
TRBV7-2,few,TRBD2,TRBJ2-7,CASSLRLAGFSGEQYF,TGTGCCAGCAGCCTCAGACTAGCGGGATTCTCGGGGGAGCAGTACTTC
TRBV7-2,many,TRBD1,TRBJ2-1,CASSLGGGRSYNEQFF,TGTGCCAGCAGCTTAGGAGGGGGCCGGTCCTACAATGAGCAGTTCTTC
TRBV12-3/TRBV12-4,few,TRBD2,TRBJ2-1,CASSPRTSGSNEQFF,TGTGCCAGCAGTCCCCGGACTAGCGGGAGTAATGAGCAGTTCTTC
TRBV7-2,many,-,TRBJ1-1,CASSSPWGEAYMNTEAFF,TGTGCCAGCAGCTCCCCTTGGGGGGAGGCTTATATGAACACTGAAGCTTTCTTT
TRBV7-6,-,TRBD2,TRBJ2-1,CASSTYRGGPIYNEQFF,TGTGCCAGCAGCACCTACCGGGGAGGGCCCATCTACAATGAGCAGTTCTTC
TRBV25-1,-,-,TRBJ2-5,CASRGQDQETQYF,TGTGCCAGCAGGGGGCAGGACCAAGAGACCCAGTACTTC
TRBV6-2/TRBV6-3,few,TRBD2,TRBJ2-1,CATSYYSGRAQEQFF,TGTGCCACCTCATACTATAGCGGGAGGGCCCAAGAGCAGTTCTTC
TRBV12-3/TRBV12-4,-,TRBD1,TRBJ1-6,CASSLIGSRTGLNSPLHF,TGTGCCAGCAGTTTAATAGGATCTCGGACAGGACTAAATTCACCCCTCCACTTT
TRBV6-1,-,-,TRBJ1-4,CASSEGGEGRYEKLFF,TGTGCCAGCAGTGAAGGCGGGGAGGGTCGGTATGAAAAACTGTTTTTT
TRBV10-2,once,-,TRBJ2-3,CASSSAEDTQYF,TGCGCCAGCAGTTCGGCGGAAGATACGCAGTATTTT
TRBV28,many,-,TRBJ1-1,CASSLGGAEAFF,TGTGCCAGCAGTTTAGGAGGGGCGGAAGCTTTCTTT
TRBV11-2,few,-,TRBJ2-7,CASSLEAPDEQYF,TGTGCCAGCAGTCTCGAGGCCCCCGACGAGCAGTACTTC
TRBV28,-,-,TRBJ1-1,CASRVSGTNTEAFF,TGTGCCAGCAGGGTGTCAGGGACGAACACTGAAGCTTTCTTT
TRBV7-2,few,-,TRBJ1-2,CASTPETDYGYTF,TGTGCCTCGACCCCGGAGACAGACTATGGCTACACCTTC
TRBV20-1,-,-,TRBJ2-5,CSAPGGPRQGDQYF,TGCAGTGCTCCGGGGGGGCCTAGGCAGGGGGACCAGTACTTC
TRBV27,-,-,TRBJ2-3,CASSSGVRGRADTQYF,TGTGCCAGCAGTTCCGGGGTACGGGGTAGGGCAGATACGCAGTATTTT
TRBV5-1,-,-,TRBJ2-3,CASSFYRGGFLDTQYF,TGCGCCAGCAGCTTCTACAGGGGGGGGTTCCTGGATACGCAGTATTTT